Reported below is one T cell receptor beta chain. No antigen is known for it. The sample belongs to a study of beta chain features in type 1 diabetes. General study points: There was a moderate but significant shortening of TCRB CDR3s in all four CD4+ subsets of Type 1 diabetes patients.

V was pared by 6 bases and J by 0 bases, with 12 bases between. CDR3 length: 14 amino acids. CDR1 and CDR2 from the germline V gene are SQVTM and ANQGSEA. Isolated RNA was reverse transcribed in full, so expressed TCRB transcripts were sequenced. The assay was immunoSEQ multiplex PCR, and TCRdb's table has in-frame clones only and misses some. The data hold around 310,000 clones, with approximately 12% observed a single time. The chain has TRBV29-1 and TRBJ2-1; the D is unclear. The TCR was taken from a woman between 18 and 29 years old with type 1 diabetes. The specimen sequenced was naive CD4+ T cells from blood. The CDR3 protein is CSVPGQSSYNEQFF. The CDR3 DNA reads TGCAGCGTCCCGGGTCAGAGCTCCTACAATGAGCAGTTCTTC.